This TCR beta chain was identified during a study of blood T cell repertoires in COVID-19. Overall study context: Sample material is recorded as cDNA or gDNA derived from T cells, B-cell-depleted T cells, or PBMCs.

Germline V gene data show CDR1 as SNHLY and CDR2 as FYNNEI. This CDR3 comprises 15 residues. The J segment lost 4 bases and the V segment lost 0 bases, leaving 5 bases of the junction unmatched. As originally analysed: For nucleated cells, counts were estimated from reference gene primer amplification. The assay was immunoSEQ multiplex PCR, and TCRdb's table has in-frame clones only and misses some. The V and J calls and clone size were taken over from that table, and D and trimming were inferred from the DNA. The sample has about 200,000 clones, 65% to 90% seen once. The V gene is TRBV2, the J gene TRBJ2-7, with 8 bases fitting TRBD1. Sequenced sample: peripheral blood. The sequence derives from a man older than 75 with acute or convalescent COVID-19. The CDR3 DNA reads TGTGCCAGCAGTGAAGCCCCGACAGGGGAGTACGAGCAGTACGTC. It translates to CASSEAPTGEYEQYV.